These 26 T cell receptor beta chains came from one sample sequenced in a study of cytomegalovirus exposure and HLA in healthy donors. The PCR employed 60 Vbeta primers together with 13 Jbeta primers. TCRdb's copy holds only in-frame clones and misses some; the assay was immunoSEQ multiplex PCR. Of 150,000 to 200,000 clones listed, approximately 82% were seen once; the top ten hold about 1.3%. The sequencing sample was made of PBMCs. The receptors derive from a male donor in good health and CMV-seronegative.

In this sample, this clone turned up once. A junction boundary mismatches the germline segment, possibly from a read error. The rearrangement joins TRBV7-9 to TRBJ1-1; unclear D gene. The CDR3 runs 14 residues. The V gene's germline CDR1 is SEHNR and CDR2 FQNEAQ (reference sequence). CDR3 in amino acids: CSSSLLLLNTEAFF. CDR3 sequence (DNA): TGTTCCAGCAGCTTATTACTTCTGAACACTGAAGCTTTCTTT.

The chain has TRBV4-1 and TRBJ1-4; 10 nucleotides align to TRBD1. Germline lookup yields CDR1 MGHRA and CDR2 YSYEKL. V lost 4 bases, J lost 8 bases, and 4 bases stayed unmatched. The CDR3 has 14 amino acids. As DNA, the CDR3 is TGCGCCAGCAGCCCGGGACAGGGGATCGAAAAACTGTTTTTT. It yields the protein CASSPGQGIEKLFF.

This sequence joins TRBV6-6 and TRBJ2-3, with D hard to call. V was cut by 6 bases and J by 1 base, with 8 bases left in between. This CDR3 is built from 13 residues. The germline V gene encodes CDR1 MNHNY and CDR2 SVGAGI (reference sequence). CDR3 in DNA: TGTGCCAGCAGCCCGCCAGGCACAGATACGCAGTATTTT. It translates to CASSPPGTDTQYF.

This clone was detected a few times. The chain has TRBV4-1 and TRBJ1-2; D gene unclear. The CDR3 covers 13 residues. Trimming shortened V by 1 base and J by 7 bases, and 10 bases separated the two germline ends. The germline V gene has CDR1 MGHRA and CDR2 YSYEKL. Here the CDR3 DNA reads TGCGCCAGCAGCCAAGTTGCGGGTCCTGGCTACACCTTC. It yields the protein CASSQVAGPGYTF.

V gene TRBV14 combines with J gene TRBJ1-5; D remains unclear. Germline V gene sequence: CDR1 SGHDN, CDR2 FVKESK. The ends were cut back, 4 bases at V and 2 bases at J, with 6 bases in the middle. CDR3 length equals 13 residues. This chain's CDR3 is CASSLRGNQPQHF. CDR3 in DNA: TGTGCCAGCAGCCTCCGCGGCAATCAGCCCCAGCATTTT. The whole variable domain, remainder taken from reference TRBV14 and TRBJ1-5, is EAGVTQFPSHSVIEKGQTVTLRCDPISGHDNLYWYRRVMGKEIKFLLHFVKESKQDESGMPNNRFLAERTGGTYSTLKVQPAELEDSGVYFCASSLRGNQPQHFGDGTRLSIL.

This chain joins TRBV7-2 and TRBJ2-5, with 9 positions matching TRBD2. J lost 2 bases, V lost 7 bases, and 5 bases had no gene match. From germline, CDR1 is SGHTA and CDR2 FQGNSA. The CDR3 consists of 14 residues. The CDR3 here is CASKITSGQETQYF. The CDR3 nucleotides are TGTGCCAGCAAAATTACTAGCGGGCAAGAGACCCAGTACTTC.

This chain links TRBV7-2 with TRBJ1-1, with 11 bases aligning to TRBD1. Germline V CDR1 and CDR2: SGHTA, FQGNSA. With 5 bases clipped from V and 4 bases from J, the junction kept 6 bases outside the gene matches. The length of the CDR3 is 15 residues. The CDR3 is CASSPGGTGGTEAFF. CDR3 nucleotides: TGTGCCAGCAGCCCCGGGGGGACAGGGGGCACTGAAGCTTTCTTT. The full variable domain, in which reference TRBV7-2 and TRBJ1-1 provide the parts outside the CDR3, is GAGVSQSPSNKVTEKGKDVELRCDPISGHTALYWYRQSLGQGLEFLIYFQGNSAPDKSGLPSDRFSAERTGGSVSTLTIQRTQQEDSAVYLCASSPGGTGGTEAFFGQGTRLTVV.

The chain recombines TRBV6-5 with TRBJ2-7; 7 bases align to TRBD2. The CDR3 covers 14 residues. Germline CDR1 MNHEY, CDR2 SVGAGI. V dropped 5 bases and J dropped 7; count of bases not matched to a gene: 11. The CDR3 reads CASSAREALGEQYF. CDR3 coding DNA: TGTGCCAGCAGTGCACGGGAGGCCCTTGGGGAGCAGTACTTC.

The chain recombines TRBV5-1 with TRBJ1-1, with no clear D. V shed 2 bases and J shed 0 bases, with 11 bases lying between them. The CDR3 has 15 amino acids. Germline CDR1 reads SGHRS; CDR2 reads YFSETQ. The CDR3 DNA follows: TGCGCCAGCAGCTTTTCCGGGAGTATGAACACTGAAGCTTTCTTT. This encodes CASSFSGSMNTEAFF.

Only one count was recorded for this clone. The CDR3 sequence: CASSFDSSYEQYF. Here the CDR3 DNA reads TGTGCCAGCAGCTTCGACAGCTCCTACGAGCAGTACTTC. The chain is built from TRBV7-9 and TRBJ2-7, with D tentatively TRBD1 (5 bases). This CDR3 is built from 13 residues. Trimming stripped 3 bases from V and 0 bases from J, with 6 bases between. CDR1 is SEHNR and CDR2 is FQNEAQ in the germline V gene (reference sequence).

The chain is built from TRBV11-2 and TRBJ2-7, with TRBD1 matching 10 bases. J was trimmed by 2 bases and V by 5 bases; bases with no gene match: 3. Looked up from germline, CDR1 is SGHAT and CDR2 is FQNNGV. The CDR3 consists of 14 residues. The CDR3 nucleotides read TGTGCCAGCAGCGTTGGGACAGGGGCCTACGAGCAGTACTTC. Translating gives CASSVGTGAYEQYF.

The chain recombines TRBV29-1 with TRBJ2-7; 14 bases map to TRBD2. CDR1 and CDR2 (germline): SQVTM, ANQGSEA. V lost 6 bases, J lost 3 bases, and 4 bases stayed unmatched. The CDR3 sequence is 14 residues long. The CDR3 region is CSVSGTSGSYEQYF. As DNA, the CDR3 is TGCAGCGTCAGTGGGACTAGCGGGAGCTACGAGCAGTACTTC.

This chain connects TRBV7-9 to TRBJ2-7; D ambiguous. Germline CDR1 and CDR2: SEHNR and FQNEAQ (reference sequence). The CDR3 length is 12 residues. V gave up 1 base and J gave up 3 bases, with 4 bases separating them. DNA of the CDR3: TGTGCCAGCAGCTTAGTTAGCTACGAGCAGTACTTC. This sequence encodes CASSLVSYEQYF.

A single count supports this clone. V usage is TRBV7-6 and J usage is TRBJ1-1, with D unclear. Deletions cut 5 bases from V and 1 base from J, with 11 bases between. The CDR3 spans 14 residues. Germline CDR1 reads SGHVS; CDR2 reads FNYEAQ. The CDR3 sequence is CASSARSKNTEAFF. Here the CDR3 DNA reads TGTGCCAGCAGCGCCAGGTCAAAGAACACTGAAGCTTTCTTT.

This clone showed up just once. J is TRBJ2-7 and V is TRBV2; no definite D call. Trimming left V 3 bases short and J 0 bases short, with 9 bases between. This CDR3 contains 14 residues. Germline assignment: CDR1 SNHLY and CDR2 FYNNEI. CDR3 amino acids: CASSDLTSSYEQYF. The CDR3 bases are TGTGCCAGCAGTGATCTAACGAGCTCCTACGAGCAGTACTTC.

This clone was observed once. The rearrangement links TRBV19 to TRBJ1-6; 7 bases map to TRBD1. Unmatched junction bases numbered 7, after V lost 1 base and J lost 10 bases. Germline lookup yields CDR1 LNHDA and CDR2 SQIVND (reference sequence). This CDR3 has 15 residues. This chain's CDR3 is CASSIGDRVGSPLHF. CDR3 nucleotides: TGTGCCAGTAGTATAGGCGACAGGGTTGGGTCACCCCTCCACTTT.

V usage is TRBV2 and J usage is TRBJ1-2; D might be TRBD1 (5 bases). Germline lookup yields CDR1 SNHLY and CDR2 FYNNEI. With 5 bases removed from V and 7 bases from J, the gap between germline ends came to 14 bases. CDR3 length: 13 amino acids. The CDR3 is CASSQEFGGGYTF. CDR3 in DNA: TGTGCCAGCAGTCAAGAATTCGGGGGTGGCTACACCTTC. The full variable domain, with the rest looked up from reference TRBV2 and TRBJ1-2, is EPEVTQTPSHQVTQMGQEVILRCVPISNHLYFYWYRQILGQKVEFLVSFYNNEISEKSEIFDDQFSVERPDGSNFTLKIRSTKLEDSAMYFCASSQEFGGGYTFGSGTRLTVV.

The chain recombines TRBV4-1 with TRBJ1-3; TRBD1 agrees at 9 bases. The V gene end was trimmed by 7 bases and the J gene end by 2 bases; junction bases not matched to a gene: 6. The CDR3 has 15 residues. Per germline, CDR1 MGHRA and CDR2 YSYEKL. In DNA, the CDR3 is TGCGCCAGCAACCCCGGGACAGGGACTGGAAACACCATATATTTT. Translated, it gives CASNPGTGTGNTIYF.

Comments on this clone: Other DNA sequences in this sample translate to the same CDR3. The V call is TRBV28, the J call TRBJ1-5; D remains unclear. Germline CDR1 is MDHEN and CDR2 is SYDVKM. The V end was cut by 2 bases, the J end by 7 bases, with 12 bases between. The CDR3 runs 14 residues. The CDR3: CASSLRQSGQPQHF. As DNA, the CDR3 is TGTGCCAGCAGTTTAAGACAATCCGGCCAGCCCCAGCATTTT.

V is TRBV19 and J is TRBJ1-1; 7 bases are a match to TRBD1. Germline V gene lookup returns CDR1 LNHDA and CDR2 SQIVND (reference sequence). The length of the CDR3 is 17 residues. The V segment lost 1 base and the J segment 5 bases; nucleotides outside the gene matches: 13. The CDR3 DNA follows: TGTGCCAGTAGTATAGTCCACCGGGGGGGGACAGAGACTGAAGCTTTCTTT. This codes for CASSIVHRGGTETEAFF.

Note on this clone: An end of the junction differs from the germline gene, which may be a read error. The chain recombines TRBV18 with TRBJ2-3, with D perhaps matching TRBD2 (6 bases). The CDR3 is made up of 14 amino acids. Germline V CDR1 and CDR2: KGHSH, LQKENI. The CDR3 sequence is CASSPQRGTDTQYF. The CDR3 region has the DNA TGTGCCAGCTCTCCACAGCGGGGCACAGATACGCAGTATTTT.

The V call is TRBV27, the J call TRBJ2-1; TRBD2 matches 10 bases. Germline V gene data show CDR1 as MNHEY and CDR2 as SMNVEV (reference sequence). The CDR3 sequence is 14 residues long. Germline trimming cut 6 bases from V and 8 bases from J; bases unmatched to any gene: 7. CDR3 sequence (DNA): TGTGCCAGCAGGAGCGGGAGGGCCAGGGATGAGCAGTTCTTC. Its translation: CASRSGRARDEQFF.

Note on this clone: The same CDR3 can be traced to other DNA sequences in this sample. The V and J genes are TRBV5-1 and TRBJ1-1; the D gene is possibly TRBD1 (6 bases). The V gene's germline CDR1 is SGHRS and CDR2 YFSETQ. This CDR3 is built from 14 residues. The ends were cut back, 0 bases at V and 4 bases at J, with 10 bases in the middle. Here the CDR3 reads CASSLVQGGTEAFF. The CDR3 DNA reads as TGCGCCAGCAGCTTGGTACAGGGCGGCACTGAAGCTTTCTTT.

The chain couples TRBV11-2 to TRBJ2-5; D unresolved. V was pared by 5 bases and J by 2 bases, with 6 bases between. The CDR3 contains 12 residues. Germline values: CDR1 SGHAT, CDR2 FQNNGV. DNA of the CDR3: TGTGCCAGCAGCCCCCTGCAAGAGACCCAGTACTTC. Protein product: CASSPLQETQYF.

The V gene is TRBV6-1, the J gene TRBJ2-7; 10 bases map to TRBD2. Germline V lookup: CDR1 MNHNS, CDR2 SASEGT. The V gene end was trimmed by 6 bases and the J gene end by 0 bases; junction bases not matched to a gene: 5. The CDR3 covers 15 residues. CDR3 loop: CASRSGTSASYEQYF. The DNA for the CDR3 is TGTGCCAGCAGATCCGGGACTAGCGCCTCCTACGAGCAGTACTTC.

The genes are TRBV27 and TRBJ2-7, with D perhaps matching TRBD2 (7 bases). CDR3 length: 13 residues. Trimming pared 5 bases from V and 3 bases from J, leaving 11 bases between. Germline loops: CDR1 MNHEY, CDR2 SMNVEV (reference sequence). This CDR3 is CASSDGGHYEQYF. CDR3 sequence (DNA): TGTGCCAGCAGTGACGGGGGGCACTACGAGCAGTACTTC.